These 14 T cell receptor beta chains were sequenced from one sample in a study of spatial heterogeneity in lung cancer. TCRdb used MiXCR to reprocess the 5' RACE reads, holding one entry per CDR3 protein. Of roughly 120,000 distinct CDR3 sequences in the sample, 11% were seen once. As to time point: blood at routine non-recurrence follow-up after resection. The sample in question was PBMCs, obtained at follow-up. The receptors come from a female donor with early-stage non-small cell lung cancer.

This clonotype appeared a few times. This chain connects TRBV29-1 to TRBJ1-1; D is perhaps TRBD1 (6 bases). This CDR3 has 12 amino acids. V was cut by 6 bases and J by 4 bases, with 12 bases left in between. The germline gives CDR1 SQVTM, CDR2 ANQGSEA. In nucleotides, the CDR3 is TGCAGCGTCGGGACACGGCTCACTGAAGCTTTCTTT. Its translation is CSVGTRLTEAFF.

The chain is built from TRBV6-5 and TRBJ2-1; 11 nucleotides line up with TRBD2. The trim removed 2 bases at V and 6 bases at J, leaving 9 bases unmatched. Germline CDR1 MNHEY, CDR2 SVGAGI. The CDR3 covers 17 residues. CDR3 residues: CASSYAPLAGGVNEQFF. In DNA form, the CDR3 reads TGTGCCAGCAGTTACGCCCCTTTAGCGGGAGGGGTCAATGAGCAGTTCTTC.

Regarding this clonotype: Compared with germline, one end of the junction differs, possibly owing to a read error. The gene calls are TRBV7-2 and TRBJ2-2; no firm D call. CDR3 length: 12 amino acids. Looked up from germline, CDR1 is SGHTA and CDR2 is FQGNSA. CDR3 residues: CASSWSTRELFF. CDR3 nucleotides: TGTGCCAGCAGCTGGTCCACCCGGGAGCTGTTTTTT.

This clonotype was observed a handful of times. V is TRBV27 and J is TRBJ2-2, with TRBD2 matching 9 bases. The CDR3 sequence is 15 residues long. Germline values: CDR1 MNHEY, CDR2 SMNVEV (reference sequence). Germline trimming cut 3 bases from V and 3 bases from J; bases unmatched to any gene: 2. The CDR3 DNA follows: TGTGCCAGCAGTTTGAGCGGGAGGTACACCGGGGAGCTGTTTTTT. Translation gives CASSLSGRYTGELFF.

At least ten counts were recorded for this clonotype. The chain couples TRBV28 to TRBJ2-7; D not certain. CDR3 length: 12 residues. V was pared by 8 bases and J by 2 bases, with 10 bases between. Germline assignment: CDR1 MDHEN and CDR2 SYDVKM. This CDR3 is CASVGFTYEQYF. The CDR3 bases are TGTGCCAGCGTCGGGTTTACCTACGAGCAGTACTTC.

The gene calls are TRBV18 and TRBJ1-1; D ambiguous. The germline CDR1 and CDR2 sequences are KGHSH and LQKENI. The CDR3 runs 13 residues. Trimming left V 3 bases short and J 4 bases short, with 9 bases between. The CDR3 DNA sequence: TGTGCCAGCTCACCCCAGGCAGCCACTGAAGCTTTCTTT. This gives the protein CASSPQAATEAFF.

V is TRBV29-1 and J is TRBJ2-1, with D unresolved. Germline V CDR1 and CDR2: SQVTM, ANQGSEA. The V and J ends lost 4 bases and 5 bases respectively, with 6 bases between them. The CDR3 loop spans 11 amino acids. The CDR3 here is CSVGSNNEQFF. CDR3 DNA sequence: TGCAGCGTTGGCTCGAACAATGAGCAGTTCTTC.

This clonotype was observed a few times. The rearrangement links TRBV27 to TRBJ1-6; D is unclear. V shed 7 bases and J shed 7 bases, with 14 bases lying between them. The CDR3 extends over 14 amino acids. The V gene's germline CDR1 is MNHEY and CDR2 SMNVEV (reference sequence). The CDR3 reads CASKGGLVNSPLHF. CDR3 bases: TGTGCCAGCAAAGGTGGCTTGGTGAATTCACCCCTCCACTTT.

The table lists this clonotype with a few counts. The chain carries TRBV11-3 and TRBJ2-1; weak D call: TRBD1 (5 bases). This CDR3 has 15 residues. The V gene lost 7 bases and the J gene lost 9 bases, with 22 bases spanning the gap. Germline lookup yields CDR1 SGHNT and CDR2 YENEEA. CDR3 nucleotide sequence: TGTGCCAGCACCCTAATGGCAGGACAAATGCTTGAGCAGTTCTTC. Its translation: CASTLMAGQMLEQFF.

CDR3 in DNA: TGTGCCAGCAGTGAACTGAGGACAGATACGCAGTATTTT. This translates into CASSELRTDTQYF. This chain connects TRBV25-1 to TRBJ2-3, with unresolved D. CDR1 and CDR2 from the germline V gene are MGHDK and SYGVNS. The CDR3 runs to 13 residues. Between the trimmed V and J ends, which lost 2 bases and 3 bases, there was a span of 6 bases.

This clonotype was detected a few times. V usage is TRBV27 and J usage is TRBJ1-2; a weak D match, TRBD1 (5 bases). This CDR3 contains 13 residues. Germline V lookup: CDR1 MNHEY, CDR2 SMNVEV (reference sequence). V gave up 0 bases and J gave up 7 bases, with 9 bases separating them. The CDR3 here is CASSLSWGSGYTF. The CDR3, as DNA: TGTGCCAGCAGTTTATCCTGGGGCAGTGGCTACACCTTC.

CDR3: CASSQDNRQPQHF. CDR3 DNA: TGTGCCAGCAGCCAAGATAATCGGCAGCCCCAGCATTTT. The chain couples TRBV3-1 to TRBJ1-5, with unresolved D. The CDR3 totals 13 residues. Germline V gene lookup returns CDR1 LGHDT and CDR2 YNNKEL (reference sequence). Between the trimmed V and J ends, which lost 0 bases and 7 bases, there was a span of 7 bases.

The chain joins TRBV27 to TRBJ2-3; 11 bases line up with TRBD2. Germline-derived CDR1 and CDR2 are MNHEY and SMNVEV (reference sequence). The trim removed 5 bases at V and 6 bases at J, leaving 7 bases unmatched. The CDR3 consists of 15 residues. CDR3 DNA: TGTGCCAGCAGTATACGGACTAGCGGGCGGGATACGCAGTATTTT. Translated: CASSIRTSGRDTQYF.

This clonotype was observed a few times. The rearrangement uses TRBV20-1 and TRBJ2-3; tentatively, D is TRBD2 (5 bases). The CDR3 is 13 residues long. In germline, CDR1 is DFQATT, CDR2 SNEGSKA (reference sequence). Trimming took 1 base from V and 5 from J, leaving 10 bases between them. The CDR3 spells CSARGESRDTQYF. CDR3 sequence (DNA): TGCAGTGCTAGAGGGGAGAGCCGAGATACGCAGTATTTT.